This T cell receptor (beta chain) emerged from a study of blood T cell repertoires in COVID-19. Study information: Both acute and convalescent COVID-19 samples were obtained from the United States, Italy and Spain.

Profiling relied on immunoSEQ multiplex PCR, and the TCRdb table lists in-frame clones only, not all of them. Seen here are about 530,000 clones, 70% to 90% observed once, and the top ten hold 7.5% to 9%. The CDR3 has 15 amino acids. The V segment lost 4 bases and the J segment 3 bases; nucleotides outside the gene matches: 2. Germline assignment: CDR1 SGHNT and CDR2 YENEEA. The source is a woman in her fifties or sixties with COVID-19, enrolled during active disease. Sample: peripheral blood. V is TRBV11-3 and J is TRBJ2-3; 12 nucleotides match TRBD2. The CDR3 spells CASSSGLAGTDTQYF. CDR3 nucleotide sequence: TGTGCCAGCAGCTCCGGACTAGCGGGGACAGATACGCAGTATTTT.